The 2 T cell receptor beta chains given below trace back to one sample, sequenced in a study of T cell changes during pregnancy in multiple sclerosis. Produced via immunoSEQ multiplex PCR; TCRdb's table is partial and in-frame only. The sample includes 95,000 to 100,000 clones, 91% of them seen just once. The sequences come from peripheral blood, collected in the second trimester of pregnancy. Receptors originate from a female donor with multiple sclerosis, enrolled in a pregnancy study.

The CDR3 region has the DNA TGTGCCAGCAGCTTAGAGGGAGGAGGTGGGGCCAACGTCCTGACTTTC. This sequence encodes CASSLEGGGGANVLTF. The chain employs TRBV7-6 and TRBJ2-6; D may be TRBD2 (6 bases). This CDR3 region has 16 residues. Germline-derived CDR1 and CDR2 are SGHVS and FNYEAQ. Trimming shortened V by 1 base and J by 3 bases, and 10 bases separated the two germline ends.

The CDR3 sequence is CASAGQASSYEQYF. CDR3 bases: TGTGCCAGTGCCGGACAGGCGAGCTCCTACGAGCAGTACTTC. This chain connects TRBV2 to TRBJ2-7, with 7 bases fitting TRBD1. In germline, CDR1 is SNHLY, CDR2 FYNNEI. V shed 9 bases and J 0 bases; nucleotides not matched to a gene: 8. The CDR3 runs to 14 residues.